A selection of T cell receptor beta chains follows, all from one sample in a study of shared clonotypes between healthy human individuals. TCRdb keeps only in-frame clones here, not all; method: immunoSEQ multiplex PCR. There are millions of clones in the sample; just over 90% occur only once, and over 0.12% lies in the top ten. What was sequenced was naive CD4+ T cells sorted from blood. Source of these receptors: a man aged 18 to 35 in good health. The CDR3 runs from the conserved cysteine through the conserved F or W. Not every row has a clone size; where given, it reads once, few, many or a size class.

few	TRBV6-5	TRBJ1-1	CASSYSGTVNTEAFF
NA	TRBV10-3	TRBJ2-3	CAISETYTDTQYF
NA	TRBV6-6	TRBJ1-2	CASSPTVVYGYTF
NA	TRBV5-4	TRBJ2-3	CASSLIAGGGDTQYF
NA	TRBV10-3	TRBJ2-2	CAKITGTQNTGELFF
NA	TRBV7-6	TRBJ1-4	CASSPGGGLNEKLFF
NA	TRBV28	TRBJ1-6	CASRPPGVESPLHF
NA	TRBV7-8	TRBJ2-7	CASSLEGQGFYEQYF
NA	TRBV7-2	TRBJ2-7	CASSLVKYEQYF
once	TRBV5-1	TRBJ1-2	CASSLITGLNYGYTF
NA	TRBV10-3	TRBJ1-4	CAISESVPSRNEKLFF
few	TRBV5-1	TRBJ1-1	CASSMTGDTEAFF
NA	TRBV9	TRBJ2-5	CASSISTGALGEETQYF
NA	TRBV20-1	TRBJ2-7	CSATRSYEQYF
NA	TRBV9	TRBJ2-3	CASSVSGEGRYNIFTDTQYF
few	TRBV9	TRBJ1-1	CASSVLQGVTEAFF
NA	TRBV5-1	TRBJ2-2	CATRVRDTGELFF
once	TRBV30	TRBJ1-1	CASRGNTEAFF
NA	TRBV7-2	TRBJ2-3	CASSLRLAGAADTQYF
NA	TRBV2	TRBJ2-5	CASMAGLRGRQETQYF
NA	TRBV6-5	TRBJ2-7	CASSYSRGQRIHEQYF
NA	TRBV27	TRBJ1-6	CASKGVSYNSPLHF
NA	TRBV15	TRBJ2-5	CATSPRSGGKETQYF
NA	TRBV2	TRBJ1-2	CASSPGQGAGYTF
NA	TRBV9	TRBJ2-7	CASSVGGRTYEQYF
few	TRBV5-1	TRBJ1-1	CASSLGAGSAGTEAFF
NA	TRBV27	TRBJ2-2	CASSAGTGGSGELFF
NA	TRBV18	TRBJ2-7	CASSPLGQGFSYEQYF
NA	TRBV6-1	TRBJ2-2	CASSRNSNTGELFF
NA	TRBV7-2	TRBJ1-5	CASSEGGNQPQHF
NA	TRBV28	TRBJ2-7	CASSWEGRSLYEQYF
NA	TRBV28	TRBJ2-7	CASSLVLAYEQYF
NA	TRBV11-2	TRBJ2-2	CASSLLLPSNTGELFF
NA	TRBV2	TRBJ2-5	CASSGEGAPGETQYF
once	TRBV10-3	TRBJ1-1	CAISVRTGGEAFF
NA	TRBV6-4	TRBJ1-1	CASSPTGGATEAFF
NA	TRBV7-2	TRBJ2-2	CASSLKLATLGELFF
once	TRBV30	TRBJ2-7	CAWSSGGGREQYF
NA	TRBV30	TRBJ2-2	CAWRQAGNTGELFF